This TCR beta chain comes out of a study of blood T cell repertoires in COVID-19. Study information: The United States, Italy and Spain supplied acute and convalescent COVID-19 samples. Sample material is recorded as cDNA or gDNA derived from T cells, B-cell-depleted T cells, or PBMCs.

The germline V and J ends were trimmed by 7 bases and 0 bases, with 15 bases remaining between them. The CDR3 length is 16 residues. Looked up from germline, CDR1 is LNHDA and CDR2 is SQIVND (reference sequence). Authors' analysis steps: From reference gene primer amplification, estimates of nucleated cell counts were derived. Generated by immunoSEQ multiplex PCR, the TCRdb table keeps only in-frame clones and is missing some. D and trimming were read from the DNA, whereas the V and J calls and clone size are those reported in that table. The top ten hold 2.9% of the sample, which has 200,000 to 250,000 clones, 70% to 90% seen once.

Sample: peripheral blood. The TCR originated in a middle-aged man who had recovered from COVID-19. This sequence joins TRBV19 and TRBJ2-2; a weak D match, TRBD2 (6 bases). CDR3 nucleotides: TGTGCCAGTACGAACCCTGGAGGGGCGAACACCGGGGAGCTGTTTTTT. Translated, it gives CASTNPGGANTGELFF.